This T cell receptor beta chain is from a study of cytomegalovirus exposure and HLA in healthy donors. Study findings and constraints: While the bulk of TCR sequences proved rare, some public TCRs turned up in many donors.

About this clone itself: Its antigen is still unknown.

Assay used: immunoSEQ multiplex PCR; TCRdb lists only in-frame clones, some missing. The data show some 140,000 clones, around 84% seen once. V lost 4 bases to trimming and J lost 6 bases; unmatched junction nucleotides: 12. The germline V gene has CDR1 SEHNR and CDR2 FQNEAQ (reference sequence). The CDR3 runs 16 residues. The gene calls are TRBV7-9 and TRBJ2-1; 7 bases match TRBD2. The source is a human donor in good health. The sequencing input was PBMCs. CDR3 sequence: CASSYTVFGTTNEQFF. CDR3 DNA: TGTGCCAGCAGCTATACTGTATTTGGGACTACCAATGAGCAGTTCTTC. Full variable domain (outside the CDR3, taken from reference TRBV7-9 and TRBJ2-1): DTGVSQNPRHKITKRGQNVTFRCDPISEHNRLYWYRQTLGQGPEFLTYFQNEAQLEKSRLLSDRFSAERPKGSFSTLEIQRTEQGDSAMYLCASSYTVFGTTNEQFFGPGTRLTVL.